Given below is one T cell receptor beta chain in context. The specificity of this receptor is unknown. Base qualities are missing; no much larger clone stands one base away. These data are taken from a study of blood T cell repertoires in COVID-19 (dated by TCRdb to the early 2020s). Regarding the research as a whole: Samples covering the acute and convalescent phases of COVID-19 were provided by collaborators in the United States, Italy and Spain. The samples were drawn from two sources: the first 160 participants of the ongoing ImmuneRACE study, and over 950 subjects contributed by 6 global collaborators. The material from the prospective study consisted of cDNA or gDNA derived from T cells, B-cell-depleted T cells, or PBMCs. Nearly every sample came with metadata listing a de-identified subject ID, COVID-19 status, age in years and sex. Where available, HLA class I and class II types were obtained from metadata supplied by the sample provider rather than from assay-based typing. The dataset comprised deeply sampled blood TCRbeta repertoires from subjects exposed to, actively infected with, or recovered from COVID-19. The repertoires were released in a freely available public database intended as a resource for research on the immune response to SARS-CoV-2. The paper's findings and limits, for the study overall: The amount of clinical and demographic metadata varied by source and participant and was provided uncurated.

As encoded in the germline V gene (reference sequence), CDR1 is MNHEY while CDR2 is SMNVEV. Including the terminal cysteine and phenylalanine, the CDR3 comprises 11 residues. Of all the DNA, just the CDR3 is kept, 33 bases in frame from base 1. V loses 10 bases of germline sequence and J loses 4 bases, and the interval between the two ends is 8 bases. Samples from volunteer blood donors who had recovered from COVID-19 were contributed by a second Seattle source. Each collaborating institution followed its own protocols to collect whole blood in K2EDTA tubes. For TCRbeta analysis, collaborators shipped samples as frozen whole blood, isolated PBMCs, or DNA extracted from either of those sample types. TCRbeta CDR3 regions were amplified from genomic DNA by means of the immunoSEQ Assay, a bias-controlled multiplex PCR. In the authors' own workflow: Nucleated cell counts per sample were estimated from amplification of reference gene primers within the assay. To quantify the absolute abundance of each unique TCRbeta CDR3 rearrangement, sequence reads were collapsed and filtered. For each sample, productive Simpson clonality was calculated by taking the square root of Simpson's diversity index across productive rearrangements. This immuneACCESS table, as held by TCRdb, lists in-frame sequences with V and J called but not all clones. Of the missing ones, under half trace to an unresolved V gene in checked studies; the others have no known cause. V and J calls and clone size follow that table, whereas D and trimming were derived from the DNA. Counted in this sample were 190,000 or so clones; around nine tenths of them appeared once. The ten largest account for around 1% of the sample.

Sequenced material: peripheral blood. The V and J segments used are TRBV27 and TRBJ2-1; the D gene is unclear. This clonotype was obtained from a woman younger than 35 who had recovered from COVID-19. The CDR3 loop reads CATTLYNEQFF. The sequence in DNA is TGTGCCACTACCCTTTACAATGAGCAGTTCTTC.